This T cell receptor (beta chain) came from a study of cytomegalovirus exposure and HLA in healthy donors. Findings and limits, study-wide: Among CMV-associated TCR beta chains, most appeared HLA-restricted in a later analysis.

With 60 Vbeta and 13 Jbeta primers, the PCR was carried out. The repertoire was sequenced with immunoSEQ multiplex PCR; TCRdb's copy has only in-frame clones and lacks some. The sample has about 99,000 clones, over 70% seen once. Germline-derived CDR1 and CDR2 are MDHEN and SYDVKM. This CDR3 contains 13 residues. The V segment lost 5 bases and the J segment 7 bases; nucleotides outside the gene matches: 4. A remark on this clone: Its antigen is currently unknown.

The receptor's source is a man aged 45 to 65 in good health and CMV-seropositive. The chain links TRBV28 to TRBJ2-2, with 7 bases identical to TRBD1. Sample: PBMCs. The CDR3 DNA sequence: TGTGCCAGCAGTAGACAGGGTGTCGGGGAGCTGTTTTTT. It specifies CASSRQGVGELFF. Drawing the rest from reference TRBV28 and TRBJ2-2, the complete variable domain is DVKVTQSSRYLVKRTGEKVFLECVQDMDHENMFWYRQDPGLGLRLIYFSYDVKMKEKGDIPEGYSVSREKKERFSLILESASTNQTSMYLCASSRQGVGELFFGEGSRLTVL.